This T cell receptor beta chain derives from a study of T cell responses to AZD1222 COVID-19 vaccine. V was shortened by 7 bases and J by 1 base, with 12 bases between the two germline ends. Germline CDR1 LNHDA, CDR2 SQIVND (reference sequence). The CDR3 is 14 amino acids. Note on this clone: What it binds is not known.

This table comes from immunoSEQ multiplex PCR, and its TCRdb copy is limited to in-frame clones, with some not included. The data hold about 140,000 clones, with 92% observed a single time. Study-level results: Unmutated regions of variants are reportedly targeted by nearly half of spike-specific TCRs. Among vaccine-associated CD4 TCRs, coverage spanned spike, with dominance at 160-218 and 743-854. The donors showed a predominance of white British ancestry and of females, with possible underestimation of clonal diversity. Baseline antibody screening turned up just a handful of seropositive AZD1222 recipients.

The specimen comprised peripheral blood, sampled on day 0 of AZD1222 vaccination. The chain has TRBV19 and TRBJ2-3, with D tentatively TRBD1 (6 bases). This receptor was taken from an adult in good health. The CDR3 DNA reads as TGTGCCAGTACAGGGGCGACTCGCACAGATACGCAGTATTTT. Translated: CASTGATRTDTQYF.